Listed below are T cell receptor beta chains from one sample, sequenced in a study of blood T cell repertoires in COVID-19. Clones were sequenced by immunoSEQ multiplex PCR, and TCRdb holds only the in-frame ones, with some missing. Among roughly 120,000 clones listed, roughly 87% were seen once. The sequenced material came from peripheral blood. These receptors originate from a human donor in a cohort sampled during active COVID-19. Both conserved end residues are part of each CDR3. A D gene is named only where the DNA matches it firmly. A clone size is listed for some rows: how often the clone was seen (once, few, many), or a class if it is expanded.

>.|TRBV18|.|TRBJ2-2
CASSPLSRAGELFF
TGTGCCAGCTCACCACTAAGTCGGGCCGGGGAGCTGTTTTTT
>TRBD1|TRBV6-5|.|TRBJ1-2
CASASDRPTDSYTF
TGTGCCAGCGCCTCGGACAGGCCCACGGACTCCTACACCTTC
>.|TRBV5-8|.|TRBJ2-1
CASSPFTGNEQFF
TGTGCCAGCAGCCCGTTCACAGGGAATGAGCAGTTCTTC
>TRBD2|TRBV9|.|TRBJ2-5
CASSSASGGQETQYF
TGTGCCAGCAGCTCGGCTAGCGGGGGGCAAGAGACCCAGTACTTC
>TRBD2|TRBV28|.|TRBJ2-1
CASSYTSGVYNEQFF
TGTGCCAGCAGTTACACTAGCGGGGTCTACAATGAGCAGTTCTTC
>TRBD1|TRBV7-3|.|TRBJ2-5
CASSRTGEETQYF
TGTGCCAGCAGCCGGACAGGTGAAGAGACCCAGTACTTC
>.|TRBV27|once|TRBJ1-2
CASSSTGGGYTF
TGTGCCAGCAGTTCGACAGGAGGAGGCTACACCTTC
>TRBD2|TRBV6-1|.|TRBJ2-7
CASSDLGAGGYEQYF
TGTGCCAGCAGTGATTTGGGAGCGGGAGGTTACGAGCAGTACTTC
>TRBD2|TRBV7-9|.|TRBJ2-7
CASSFGLAGRHEQYF
TGTGCCAGCAGTTTCGGACTAGCGGGGCGCCACGAGCAGTACTTC
>TRBD1|TRBV5-4|.|TRBJ2-3
CASSPGTASTDTQYF
TGTGCCAGCAGCCCAGGGACAGCCAGCACAGATACGCAGTATTTT
>TRBD1|TRBV28|.|TRBJ1-2
CAVPRTGKYGYTF
TGTGCCGTGCCACGGACAGGGAAGTATGGCTACACCTTC
>TRBD2|TRBV4-2|.|TRBJ2-1
CASRQGERGPYNEQFF
TGTGCCAGCAGGCAAGGGGAGCGGGGGCCCTACAATGAGCAGTTCTTC
>TRBD1|TRBV6-5|.|TRBJ1-1
CASSGQGVIAEAFF
TGTGCCAGCTCGGGGCAGGGGGTGATCGCTGAAGCTTTCTTT
>.|TRBV6-6|.|TRBJ1-2
CASSSDRSYGYTF
TGTGCCAGCAGCTCTGACAGAAGCTATGGCTACACCTTC
>TRBD2|TRBV4-1|.|TRBJ2-1
CASSQEGTRGNEQFF
TGCGCCAGCAGCCAAGAGGGGACTAGGGGCAATGAGCAGTTCTTC
>.|TRBV28|.|TRBJ2-5
CASKGGGQETQYF
TGTGCCAGCAAGGGGGGGGGCCAAGAGACCCAGTACTTC
>TRBD1|TRBV24-1|.|TRBJ1-2
CATSDIKIPGQGSVGYTF
TGTGCCACCAGTGATATAAAAATACCGGGACAGGGAAGCGTTGGCTACACCTTC
>.|TRBV29-1|.|TRBJ2-1
CSEVVGSEQFF
TGCAGCGAGGTCGTCGGGTCAGAGCAGTTCTTC
>.|TRBV14|.|TRBJ2-2
CASSQAGAGELFF
TGTGCCAGCAGCCAGGCCGGGGCCGGGGAGCTGTTTTTT
>.|TRBV24-1|.|TRBJ2-3
CATSDFGDPTDTQYF
TGTGCCACCAGTGATTTCGGGGATCCCACAGATACGCAGTATTTT
>TRBD2|TRBV6-2/TRBV6-3|.|TRBJ2-2
CASSYSSGRSDGELFF
TGTGCCAGCAGTTATTCTAGCGGGAGATCGGACGGGGAGCTGTTTTTT
>.|TRBV11-3|.|TRBJ2-5
CASSPRLAHQETQYF
TGTGCCAGCAGCCCCAGGCTAGCCCATCAAGAGACCCAGTACTTC
>.|TRBV7-2|.|TRBJ2-1
CASSLSYARYNEQFF
TGTGCCAGCAGCTTATCGTACGCCAGGTACAATGAGCAGTTCTTC
>.|TRBV12-3/TRBV12-4|.|TRBJ1-1
CASSLIQNTEAFF
TGTGCCAGCAGTTTAATCCAGAACACTGAAGCTTTCTTT
>TRBD1|TRBV2|few|TRBJ1-1
CASSELQGTEAFF
TGTGCCAGCAGTGAACTACAGGGGACTGAAGCTTTCTTT
>.|TRBV3-1/TRBV3-2|once|TRBJ1-3
CASSQAKTPGGNTIYF
TGTGCCAGCAGCCAAGCAAAGACTCCGGGAGGAAACACCATATATTTT
>.|TRBV5-8|.|TRBJ1-1
CASSFRGKNTEAFF
TGTGCCAGCAGCTTCCGGGGGAAGAACACTGAAGCTTTCTTT
>.|TRBV27|medium-sized|TRBJ1-1
CASSLDSNMNTEAFF
TGTGCCAGCAGTTTGGACAGTAACATGAACACTGAAGCTTTCTTT
>.|TRBV7-9|.|TRBJ2-7
CASSPGAYEQYF
TGTGCCAGCAGCCCGGGGGCCTACGAGCAGTACTTC
>TRBD1|TRBV18|.|TRBJ2-3
CASSPLKGAGTDTQYF
TGTGCCAGCTCTCCCCTCAAGGGGGCCGGCACAGATACGCAGTATTTT
>TRBD1|TRBV29-1|few|TRBJ1-1
CSVTQGAYTEAFF
TGCAGCGTTACTCAGGGGGCTTACACTGAAGCTTTCTTT
>.|TRBV7-2|.|TRBJ1-5
CASSLLSGGEGPQHF
TGTGCCAGCAGCTTATTGTCTGGGGGCGAGGGGCCCCAGCATTTT
>.|TRBV10-1|few|TRBJ2-2
CASSESGAPTGELFF
TGCGCCAGCAGTGAGTCGGGGGCGCCTACCGGGGAGCTGTTTTTT
>TRBD1|TRBV29-1|.|TRBJ1-6
CSVAGTDNSPLHF
TGCAGCGTTGCTGGGACAGACAATTCACCCCTCCACTTT
>.|TRBV19|.|TRBJ1-1
CASSISGETEAFF
TGTGCCAGTAGTATATCGGGGGAAACTGAAGCTTTCTTT
>.|TRBV6-2/TRBV6-3|.|TRBJ2-2
CASSYSLTNTGELFF
TGTGCCAGCAGTTACAGCCTTACGAACACCGGGGAGCTGTTTTTT
>.|TRBV6-5|.|TRBJ1-3
CASYNSGNTIYF
TGTGCCAGTTACAACTCTGGAAACACCATATATTTT
>TRBD2|TRBV11-2|.|TRBJ2-3
CASSLILAGGIDTQYF
TGTGCCAGCAGCTTAATCCTAGCGGGAGGCATAGATACGCAGTATTTT
>TRBD1|TRBV5-1|.|TRBJ1-5
CASSLGTGDRNQPQHF
TGCGCCAGCAGCCTCGGGACAGGGGATCGCAATCAGCCCCAGCATTTT
>.|TRBV19|.|TRBJ1-1
CASSIGQSQNTEAFF
TGTGCCAGTAGTATAGGACAATCCCAGAACACTGAAGCTTTCTTT
>TRBD2|TRBV5-1|.|TRBJ2-7
CASSSLAGGPGEQYF
TGCGCCAGCAGCTCACTAGCGGGAGGGCCTGGGGAGCAGTACTTC
>.|TRBV6-5|.|TRBJ2-2
CASSYTRSNTGELFF
TGTGCCAGCAGTTATACCCGGTCGAACACCGGGGAGCTGTTTTTT
>.|TRBV29-1|.|TRBJ2-2
CSVPGPWTGELFF
TGCAGCGTCCCAGGGCCGTGGACCGGGGAGCTGTTTTTT
>TRBD2|TRBV15|few|TRBJ2-7
CATSRDPGGADEQYF
TGTGCCACCAGCAGGGACCCCGGGGGGGCCGACGAGCAGTACTTC
>.|TRBV2|.|TRBJ2-7
CASSVSRGEQYF
TGTGCCAGCAGTGTGAGCAGGGGCGAGCAGTACTTC
>.|TRBV19|.|TRBJ2-7
CASSIGGEQYF
TGTGCCAGTAGTATAGGAGGAGAGCAGTACTTC
>.|TRBV11-2|.|TRBJ2-2
CASSLVTQNTGELFF
TGTGCCAGCAGCTTAGTGACACAGAACACCGGGGAGCTGTTTTTT
>.|TRBV5-1|once|TRBJ2-5
CASSLGQRWEETQYF
TGCGCCAGCAGCTTAGGACAGAGGTGGGAAGAGACCCAGTACTTC